This T cell receptor (beta chain) was observed in a study of T cell responses to AZD1222 COVID-19 vaccine. Broader study findings: Two AZD1222 doses significantly raised spike-specific TCR breadth and depth over controls. The donor group comprised mostly white British people and more females; the analysis possibly underestimated clonal diversity. Only a handful of AZD1222 recipients were seropositive at baseline.

The assay was immunoSEQ multiplex PCR, and TCRdb's table has in-frame clones only and misses some. The sample records around 67,000 clones, 84% being singletons. The ends were cut back, 3 bases at V and 5 bases at J, with 13 bases in the middle. This CDR3 is 14 amino acids long. Germline lookup yields CDR1 KGHSH and CDR2 LQKENI. For this clone: Antigen: not known.

The sample here was peripheral blood, taken on day 0 of AZD1222 vaccination. The receptor comes from an adult in good health. This rearrangement joins TRBV18 to TRBJ1-2, with D possibly matching TRBD1 (5 bases). Here the CDR3 DNA reads TGTGCCAGCTCACCTCCGGGGGGTTGGTATGGCTACACCTTC. Its translation is CASSPPGGWYGYTF.